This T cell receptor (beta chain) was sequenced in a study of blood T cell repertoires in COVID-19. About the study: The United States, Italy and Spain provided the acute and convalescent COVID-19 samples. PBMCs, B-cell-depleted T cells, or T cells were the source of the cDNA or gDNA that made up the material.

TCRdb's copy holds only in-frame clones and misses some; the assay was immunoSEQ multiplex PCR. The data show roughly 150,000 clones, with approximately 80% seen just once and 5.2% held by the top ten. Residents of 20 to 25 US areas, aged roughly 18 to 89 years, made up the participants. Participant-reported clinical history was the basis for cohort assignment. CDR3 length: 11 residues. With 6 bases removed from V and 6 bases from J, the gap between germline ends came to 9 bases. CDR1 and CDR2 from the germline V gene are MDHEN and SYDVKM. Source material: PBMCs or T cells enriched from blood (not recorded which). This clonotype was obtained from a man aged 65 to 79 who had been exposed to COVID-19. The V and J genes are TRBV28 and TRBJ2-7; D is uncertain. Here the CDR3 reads CASRARVEQYF. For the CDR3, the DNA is TGTGCCAGCAGGGCCCGGGTCGAGCAGTACTTC.